Below, 4 T cell receptor beta chains from the same sample are listed, as sequenced in a study of T cell changes during pregnancy in multiple sclerosis. Data came from immunoSEQ multiplex PCR; TCRdb stores just in-frame clones and leaves some out. Of some 54,000 clones in the sample, roughly 94% were seen once. The source material was CD8+ T cells from peripheral blood mononuclear cells, sampled in the third trimester of pregnancy. The receptors stem from a female donor with multiple sclerosis, enrolled in a pregnancy study.

The J gene is TRBJ1-2, the V gene TRBV6-5, with D possibly being TRBD1 (5 bases). Germline V gene lookup returns CDR1 MNHEY and CDR2 SVGAGI. V was pared by 6 bases and J by 4 bases, with 12 bases between. CDR3 size: 13 residues. DNA of the CDR3: TGTGCCAGCAGGCAGGGTTTCAGCTATGGCTACACCTTC. Protein: CASRQGFSYGYTF.

The rearrangement links TRBV9 to TRBJ2-5, with D perhaps matching TRBD2 (6 bases). The CDR3 spans 14 residues. The V end was cut by 0 bases, the J end by 5 bases, with 11 bases between. Germline CDR1 is SGDLS and CDR2 is YYNGEE. The CDR3 DNA reads TGTGCCAGCAGCGTAGAGGGAGGAGGCGAGACCCAGTACTTC. It yields the protein CASSVEGGGETQYF.

The J gene is TRBJ2-2, the V gene TRBV9, with D possibly being TRBD2 (5 bases). Germline lookup yields CDR1 SGDLS and CDR2 YYNGEE. Between the trimmed V and J ends, which lost 3 bases and 3 bases, there was a span of 9 bases. CDR3 length: 14 residues. CDR3 loop: CASSERGDTGELFF. The CDR3 DNA sequence: TGTGCCAGCAGCGAACGGGGAGACACCGGGGAGCTGTTTTTT. The entire variable domain, with the rest obtained from reference TRBV9 and TRBJ2-2, is as follows: DSGVTQTPKHLITATGQRVTLRCSPRSGDLSVYWYQQSLDQGLQFLIQYYNGEERAKGNILERFSAQQFPDLHSELNLSSLELGDSALYFCASSERGDTGELFFGEGSRLTVL.

V usage is TRBV27 and J usage is TRBJ1-5, with a weak D call TRBD1 (5 bases). Germline V CDR1 and CDR2: MNHEY, SMNVEV (reference sequence). V lost 3 bases, J lost 3 bases, and 9 bases lay in between. The CDR3 loop spans 14 amino acids. The CDR3 sequence: CASSLRQYNQPQHF. The CDR3 nucleotides are TGTGCCAGCAGTTTGAGACAGTACAATCAGCCCCAGCATTTT.